A single sample is the source of the 21 T cell receptor beta chains below, sequenced in a study of radiotherapy plus CTLA-4 blockade in lung cancer. The method was immunoSEQ multiplex PCR; TCRdb's version includes in-frame clones alone and lacks a portion of them. The data hold 45,000 or so clones, with roughly 90% observed a single time. The specimen comprised peripheral blood, sampled from a patient treated with radiotherapy plus ipilimumab. Every receptor here comes from a human donor with non-small cell lung cancer whose response to radiotherapy plus ipilimumab could not be evaluated.

This chain uses TRBV4-3 with TRBJ2-7, with 9 nucleotides matching TRBD1. The CDR3 is made up of 15 amino acids. Germline V gene lookup returns CDR1 LGHNA and CDR2 YSLEER. The trim removed 0 bases at V and 6 bases at J, leaving 6 bases unmatched. The CDR3 DNA reads TGCGCCAGCAGCCAAGAGGGGACAGGGTCTCGCGAGCAGTACTTC. This gives the protein CASSQEGTGSREQYF.

The J gene is TRBJ2-2, the V gene TRBV7-2; TRBD2 might be the D (6 bases). Trimming removed 1 base from V and 6 bases from J, with 9 bases in between. CDR3 length equals 14 residues. Germline V CDR1 and CDR2: SGHTA, FQGNSA. For the CDR3, the DNA is TGTGCCAGCAGCTTAGTCGGGGAGGCCGGGGAGCTGTTTTTT. The encoded protein is CASSLVGEAGELFF.

The genes are TRBV4-3 and TRBJ2-1; 7 bases line up with TRBD1. V lost 1 base, J lost 7 bases, and 7 bases stayed unmatched. The CDR3 is 15 amino acids. The germline V gene has CDR1 LGHNA and CDR2 YSLEER. The CDR3 reads CASSQAGGIVNEQFF. The CDR3 DNA reads as TGCGCCAGCAGCCAAGCAGGGGGAATTGTGAATGAGCAGTTCTTC.

The J gene is TRBJ2-5, the V gene TRBV21-1; TRBD2, as called in the table, went unchecked against the DNA. TRBV21-1 is a pseudogene locus. The CDR3 sequence is 15 residues long. The CDR3 coding sequence is TGTGCCAGCAGCGGCCTCGCGGGGGGGGAAGAGACCCAGTACTTC. Protein sequence: CASSGLAGGEETQYF.

In its sample, this clone was seen once. J is TRBJ2-1 and V is TRBV18; TRBD2 matches at 10 bases. CDR3 length equals 18 residues. J was trimmed by 4 bases and V by 1 base; bases with no gene match: 10. The germline gives CDR1 KGHSH, CDR2 LQKENI. The CDR3 sequence is CASSPRSGGARDYNEQFF. The CDR3 DNA follows: TGTGCCAGCTCACCACGGAGCGGGGGGGCCCGGGATTACAATGAGCAGTTCTTC.

The chain uses TRBV11-2 and TRBJ2-1, with 8 bases fitting TRBD1. The CDR3 totals 17 residues. Germline values: CDR1 SGHAT, CDR2 FQNNGV. Unmatched junction bases numbered 12, after V lost 2 bases and J lost 6 bases. DNA for the CDR3: TGTGCCAGCAGCTTATGGGGGGACAGGACGGTCCTCAATGAGCAGTTCTTC. This translates into CASSLWGDRTVLNEQFF.

The rearrangement links TRBV7-2 to TRBJ1-1, with TRBD1 matching over 9 bases. This CDR3 has 15 residues. CDR1 is SGHTA, CDR2 FQGNSA, per germline. The junction had 5 bases not matched to a gene; V was cut back by 5 bases and J by 1 base. CDR3 coding DNA: TGTGCCAGCAGCCCTTACAGGGGGCGGAACACTGAAGCTTTCTTT. Protein sequence: CASSPYRGRNTEAFF.

This rearrangement joins TRBV28 to TRBJ1-4, with 10 bases matching TRBD1. The germline gives CDR1 MDHEN, CDR2 SYDVKM. This CDR3 spans 15 amino acids. The trim removed 6 bases at V and 5 bases at J, leaving 6 bases unmatched. CDR3 sequence (DNA): TGTGCCAGCAGCGGCGGGGGACAGGGGAATGAAAAACTGTTTTTT. It yields the protein CASSGGGQGNEKLFF.

This clone came up a few times. This chain links TRBV10-2 with TRBJ1-5; TRBD1 aligns across 9 bases. CDR3 length equals 15 residues. Germline V gives CDR1 WSHSY, CDR2 SAAADI. V lost 7 bases, J lost 4 bases, and 8 bases stayed unmatched. The DNA of the CDR3 is TGCGCCAGCAAGACAGGGGGGTCTTCTAATCAGCCCCAGCATTTT. Translated: CASKTGGSSNQPQHF.

This chain connects TRBV5-6 to TRBJ2-2, with D unclear. The CDR3 consists of 15 residues. Trimming stripped 0 bases from V and 6 bases from J, with 12 bases between. Germline CDR1 and CDR2: SGHDT and YYEEEE. Written as DNA, the CDR3 is TGTGCCAGCAGCTTGGCTCCCCCCTACCCCGGGGAGCTGTTTTTT. It is translated as CASSLAPPYPGELFF.

This chain connects TRBV6-5 to TRBJ2-2; 7 bases are shared with TRBD1. This CDR3 comprises 14 residues. The germline gives CDR1 MNHEY, CDR2 SVGAGI. Unmatched junction bases numbered 5, after V lost 6 bases and J lost 4 bases. CDR3 protein: CASRPDRTTGELFF. The CDR3 DNA reads as TGTGCCAGCAGGCCGGACAGGACCACCGGGGAGCTGTTTTTT.

The rearrangement joins TRBV18 to TRBJ2-3; TRBD1 is a possible D gene (5 bases). The V and J ends lost 6 bases and 0 bases respectively, with 16 bases between them. Germline V gives CDR1 KGHSH, CDR2 LQKENI. The CDR3 runs 16 residues. CDR3 in DNA: TGTGCCAGCTCCCCTATTTTGGGGCCTAGCACAGATACGCAGTATTTT. Translating gives CASSPILGPSTDTQYF. Full variable domain (outside the CDR3, taken from reference TRBV18 and TRBJ2-3): NAGVMQNPRHLVRRRGQEARLRCSPMKGHSHVYWYRQLPEEGLKFMVYLQKENIIDESGMPKERFSAEFPKEGPSILRIQQVVRGDSAAYFCASSPILGPSTDTQYFGPGTRLTVL.

This chain connects TRBV19 to TRBJ2-2; 9 bases are shared with TRBD2. This CDR3 comprises 15 residues. V dropped 5 bases and J dropped 6; count of bases not matched to a gene: 7. Germline values: CDR1 LNHDA, CDR2 SQIVND (reference sequence). CDR3 sequence (DNA): TGTGCCAGTAGTCGGGTAGCGGGAGTGCCCGGGGAGCTGTTTTTT. Translated: CASSRVAGVPGELFF.

CDR3 sequence reads: CASSSTGDSEAFF. As DNA, the CDR3 is TGTGCCAGCAGTTCAACAGGGGACTCTGAAGCTTTCTTT. This chain connects TRBV6-6 to TRBJ1-1; TRBD1 matches at 7 bases. The CDR3 runs to 13 residues. The V and J ends lost 4 bases and 6 bases, in that order; junction bases with no gene match: 5. The germline CDR1 and CDR2 sequences are MNHNY and SVGAGI (reference sequence).

The chain has TRBV11-3 and TRBJ1-1; the D gene is possibly TRBD1 (5 bases). The CDR3 sequence is 12 residues long. Looked up from germline, CDR1 is SGHNT and CDR2 is YENEEA. Trimming stripped 5 bases from V and 7 bases from J, with 11 bases between. The DNA of the CDR3 is TGTGCCAGCAGCGGTCCGGGACTTGAAGCTTTCTTT. It codes for CASSGPGLEAFF.

Worth noting for this clone: One end of the junction is discordant with germline, which a read error may explain. The V call is TRBV2, the J call TRBJ1-2; TRBD1 is a possible D gene (5 bases). The CDR3 length is 9 residues. Germline V gene sequence: CDR1 SNHLY, CDR2 FYNNEI. Here the CDR3 reads CASGGGNPF. CDR3 bases: TGTGCCAGCGGGGGAGGGAACCCCTTC.

The CDR3 nucleotides are TGTGCCAGCAGCCCAAATAACTATGGCTACACCTTC. Residues: CASSPNNYGYTF. This chain uses TRBV7-2 with TRBJ1-2, with D uncertain. The CDR3 runs to 12 residues. V lost 5 bases to trimming and J lost 1 base, with 5 bases between them. Per the germline V gene, CDR1 is SGHTA and CDR2 is FQGNSA. Full variable domain (rest looked up from reference TRBV7-2 and TRBJ1-2): GAGVSQSPSNKVTEKGKDVELRCDPISGHTALYWYRQSLGQGLEFLIYFQGNSAPDKSGLPSDRFSAERTGGSVSTLTIQRTQQEDSAVYLCASSPNNYGYTFGSGTRLTVV.

V usage is TRBV6-4 and J usage is TRBJ1-2; possibly TRBD1 for D (6 bases). The germline V gene has CDR1 MRHNA and CDR2 SNTAGT. The length of the CDR3 is 13 residues. V was trimmed by 3 bases and J by 2 bases, leaving 7 bases between them. The CDR3 sequence is CASSEGANYGYTF. CDR3 DNA sequence: TGTGCCAGCAGTGAGGGGGCCAACTATGGCTACACCTTC.

The rearrangement joins TRBV19 to TRBJ2-1; 8 positions agree with TRBD1. Trimming at V came to 4 bases and at J to 7 bases, leaving 9 bases not matched to a gene. CDR3 size: 15 residues. Per germline, CDR1 LNHDA and CDR2 SQIVND (reference sequence). DNA of the CDR3: TGTGCCAGTAGTACCCCGGGACAGGTGCTGAATGAGCAGTTCTTC. This encodes CASSTPGQVLNEQFF.

The rearrangement joins TRBV7-2 to TRBJ2-3, with D possibly matching TRBD1 (5 bases). The CDR3 has 17 residues. Germline CDR1 reads SGHTA; CDR2 reads FQGNSA. With 1 base removed from V and 1 base from J, the gap between germline ends came to 15 bases. The CDR3 DNA reads TGTGCCAGCAGCTTAGAGACCTTGAGCAGGGGCACAGATACGCAGTATTTT. Protein product: CASSLETLSRGTDTQYF. Combining the CDR3 with reference TRBV7-2 and TRBJ2-3 gives the whole variable domain GAGVSQSPSNKVTEKGKDVELRCDPISGHTALYWYRQSLGQGLEFLIYFQGNSAPDKSGLPSDRFSAERTGGSVSTLTIQRTQQEDSAVYLCASSLETLSRGTDTQYFGPGTRLTVL.

The chain carries TRBV28 and TRBJ1-2; D is possibly TRBD1 (6 bases). Germline CDR1 and CDR2: MDHEN and SYDVKM. The V end lost 2 bases, the J end lost 1 base, and 8 bases lay between the germline ends. This CDR3 is 14 amino acids long. The CDR3 coding sequence is TGTGCCAGCAGTTTAGGGGACAATAACTATGGCTACACCTTC. It translates to CASSLGDNNYGYTF.